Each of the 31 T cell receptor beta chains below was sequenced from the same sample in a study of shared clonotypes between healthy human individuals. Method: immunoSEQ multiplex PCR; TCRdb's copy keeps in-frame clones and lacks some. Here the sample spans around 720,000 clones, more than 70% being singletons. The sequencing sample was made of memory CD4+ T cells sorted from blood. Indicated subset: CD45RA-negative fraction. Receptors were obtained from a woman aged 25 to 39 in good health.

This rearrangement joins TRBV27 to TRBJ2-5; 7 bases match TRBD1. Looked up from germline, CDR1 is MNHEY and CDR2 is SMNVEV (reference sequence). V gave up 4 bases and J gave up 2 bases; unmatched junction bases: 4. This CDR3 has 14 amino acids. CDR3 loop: CASSSQGPQETQYF. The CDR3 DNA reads TGTGCCAGCAGTTCACAGGGGCCGCAAGAGACCCAGTACTTC.

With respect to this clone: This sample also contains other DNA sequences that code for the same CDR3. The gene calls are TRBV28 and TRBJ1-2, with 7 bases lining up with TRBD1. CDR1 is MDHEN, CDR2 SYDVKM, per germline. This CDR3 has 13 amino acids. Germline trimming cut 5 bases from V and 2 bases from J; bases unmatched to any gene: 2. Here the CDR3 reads CASSLTGNYGYTF. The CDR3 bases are TGTGCCAGCAGTCTGACAGGGAACTATGGCTACACCTTC.

The DNA of the CDR3 is TGTGCCAGTAGTCCGGGAGACAGTAGAGGGTTTTACGAGCAGTACTTC. It is translated as CASSPGDSRGFYEQYF. The chain links TRBV19 to TRBJ2-7; D possibly corresponds to TRBD2 (6 bases). The germline V gene has CDR1 LNHDA and CDR2 SQIVND (reference sequence). This CDR3 has 16 residues. V dropped 5 bases and J dropped 4 bases, with 21 bases sitting between them.

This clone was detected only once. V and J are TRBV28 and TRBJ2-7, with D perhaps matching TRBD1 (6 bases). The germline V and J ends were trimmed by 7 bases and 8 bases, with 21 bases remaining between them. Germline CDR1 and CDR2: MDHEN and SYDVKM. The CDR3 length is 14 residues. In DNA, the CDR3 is TGTGCCAGCAAAGGGAGAGGGACACCTGTTAAGCAGTACTTC. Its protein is CASKGRGTPVKQYF.

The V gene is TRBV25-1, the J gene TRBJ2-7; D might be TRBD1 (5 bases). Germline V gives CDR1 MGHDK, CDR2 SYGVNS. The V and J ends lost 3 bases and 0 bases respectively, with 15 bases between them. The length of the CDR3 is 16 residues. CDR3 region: CASSEGPRRGSYEQYF. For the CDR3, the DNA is TGTGCCAGCAGTGAGGGGCCTCGAAGGGGCTCCTACGAGCAGTACTTC.

The CDR3 loop reads CASSYRWQGGTYEQYF. As DNA, the CDR3 is TGTGCCAGCAGTTACAGATGGCAGGGAGGAACCTACGAGCAGTACTTC. This rearrangement joins TRBV6-6 to TRBJ2-7, with D maybe TRBD2 (6 bases). CDR3 length equals 16 residues. The germline CDR1 and CDR2 sequences are MNHNY and SVGAGI (reference sequence). V lost 2 bases and J 2 bases, leaving 16 bases between the germline ends.

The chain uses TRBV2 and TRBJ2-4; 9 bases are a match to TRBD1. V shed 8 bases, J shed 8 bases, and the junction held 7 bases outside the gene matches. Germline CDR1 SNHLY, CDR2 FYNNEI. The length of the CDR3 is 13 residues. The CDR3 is CASQDRGSYIQYF. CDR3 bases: TGTGCCAGCCAGGACAGGGGATCATACATTCAGTACTTC. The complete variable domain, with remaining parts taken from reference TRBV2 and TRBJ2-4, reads EPEVTQTPSHQVTQMGQEVILRCVPISNHLYFYWYRQILGQKVEFLVSFYNNEISEKSEIFDDQFSVERPDGSNFTLKIRSTKLEDSAMYFCASQDRGSYIQYFGAGTRLSVL.

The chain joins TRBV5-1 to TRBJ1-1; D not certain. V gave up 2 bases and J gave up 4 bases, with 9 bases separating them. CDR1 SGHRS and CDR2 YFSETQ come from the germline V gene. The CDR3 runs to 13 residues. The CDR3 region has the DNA TGCGCCAGCAGCTTTATACGGGGCACTGAAGCTTTCTTT. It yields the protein CASSFIRGTEAFF. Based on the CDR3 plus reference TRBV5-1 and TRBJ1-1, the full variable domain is KAGVTQTPRYLIKTRGQQVTLSCSPISGHRSVSWYQQTPGQGLQFLFEYFSETQRNKGNFPGRFSGRQFSNSRSEMNVSTLELGDSALYLCASSFIRGTEAFFGQGTRLTVV.

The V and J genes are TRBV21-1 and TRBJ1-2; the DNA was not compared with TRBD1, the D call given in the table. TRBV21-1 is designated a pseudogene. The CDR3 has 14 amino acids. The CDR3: CASSKEQSNYGYTF. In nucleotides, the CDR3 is TGTGCCAGCAGCAAAGAACAGTCTAACTATGGCTACACCTTC.

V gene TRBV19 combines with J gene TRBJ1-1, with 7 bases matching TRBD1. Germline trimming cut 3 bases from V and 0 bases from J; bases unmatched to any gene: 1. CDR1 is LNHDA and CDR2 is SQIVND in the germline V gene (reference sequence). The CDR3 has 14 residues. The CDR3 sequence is CASSMDRMNTEAFF. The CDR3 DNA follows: TGTGCCAGTAGTATGGACAGGATGAACACTGAAGCTTTCTTT.

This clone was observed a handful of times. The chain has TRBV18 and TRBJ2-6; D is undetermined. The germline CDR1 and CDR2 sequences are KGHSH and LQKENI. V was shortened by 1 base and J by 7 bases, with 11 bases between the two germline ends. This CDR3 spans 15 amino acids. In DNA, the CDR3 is TGTGCCAGCTCACCACAGGAGTCTGAAGCCAACGTCCTGACTTTC. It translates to CASSPQESEANVLTF. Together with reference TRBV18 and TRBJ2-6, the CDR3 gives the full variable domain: NAGVMQNPRHLVRRRGQEARLRCSPMKGHSHVYWYRQLPEEGLKFMVYLQKENIIDESGMPKERFSAEFPKEGPSILRIQQVVRGDSAAYFCASSPQESEANVLTFGAGSRLTVL.

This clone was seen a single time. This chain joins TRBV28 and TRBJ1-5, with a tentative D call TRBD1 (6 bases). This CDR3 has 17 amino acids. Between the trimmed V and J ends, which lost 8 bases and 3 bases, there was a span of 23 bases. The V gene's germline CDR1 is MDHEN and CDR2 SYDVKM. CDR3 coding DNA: TGTGCCAGCTCCAGGGGCAACAGGGTTCGTAACAATCAGCCCCAGCATTTT. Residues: CASSRGNRVRNNQPQHF.

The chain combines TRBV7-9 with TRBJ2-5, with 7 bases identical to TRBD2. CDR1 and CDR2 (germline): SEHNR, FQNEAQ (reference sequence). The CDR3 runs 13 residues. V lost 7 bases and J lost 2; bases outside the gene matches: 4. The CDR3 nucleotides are TGTGCCAGCACGGCCGGGGGGCAAGAGACCCAGTACTTC. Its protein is CASTAGGQETQYF.

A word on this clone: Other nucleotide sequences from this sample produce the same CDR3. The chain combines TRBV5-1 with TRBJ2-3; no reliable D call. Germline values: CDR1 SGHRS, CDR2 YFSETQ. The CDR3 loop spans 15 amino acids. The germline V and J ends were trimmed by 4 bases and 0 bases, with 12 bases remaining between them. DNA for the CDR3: TGCGCCAGCAGCCCCGACTCTACTAGCACAGATACGCAGTATTTT. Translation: CASSPDSTSTDTQYF.

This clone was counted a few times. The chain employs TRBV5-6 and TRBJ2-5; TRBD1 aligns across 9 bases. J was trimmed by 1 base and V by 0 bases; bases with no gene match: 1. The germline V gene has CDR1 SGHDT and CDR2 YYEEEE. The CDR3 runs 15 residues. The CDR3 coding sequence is TGTGCCAGCAGCTTGGGACAGGGGGGCCAAGAGACCCAGTACTTC. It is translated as CASSLGQGGQETQYF.

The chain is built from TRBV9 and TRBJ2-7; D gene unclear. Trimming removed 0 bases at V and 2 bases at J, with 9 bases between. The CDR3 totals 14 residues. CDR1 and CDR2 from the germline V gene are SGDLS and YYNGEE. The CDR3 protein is CASSVGPPTYEQYF. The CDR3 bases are TGTGCCAGCAGCGTAGGGCCCCCGACCTACGAGCAGTACTTC. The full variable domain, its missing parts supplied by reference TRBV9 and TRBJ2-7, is DSGVTQTPKHLITATGQRVTLRCSPRSGDLSVYWYQQSLDQGLQFLIQYYNGEERAKGNILERFSAQQFPDLHSELNLSSLELGDSALYFCASSVGPPTYEQYFGPGTRLTVT.

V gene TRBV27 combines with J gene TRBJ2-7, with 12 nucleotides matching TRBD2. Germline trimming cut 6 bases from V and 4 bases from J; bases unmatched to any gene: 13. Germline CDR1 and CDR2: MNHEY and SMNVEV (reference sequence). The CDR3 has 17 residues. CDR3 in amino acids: CASSRTSGIGPGYEQYF. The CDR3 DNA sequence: TGTGCCAGCAGCCGGACTAGCGGGATCGGCCCGGGGTACGAGCAGTACTTC.

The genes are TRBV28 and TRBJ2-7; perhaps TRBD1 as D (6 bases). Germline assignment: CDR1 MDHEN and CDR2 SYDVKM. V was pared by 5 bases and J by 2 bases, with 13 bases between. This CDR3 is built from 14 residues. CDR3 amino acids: CASSQPRGAYEQYF. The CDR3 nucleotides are TGTGCCAGCAGTCAACCCAGGGGTGCCTACGAGCAGTACTTC.

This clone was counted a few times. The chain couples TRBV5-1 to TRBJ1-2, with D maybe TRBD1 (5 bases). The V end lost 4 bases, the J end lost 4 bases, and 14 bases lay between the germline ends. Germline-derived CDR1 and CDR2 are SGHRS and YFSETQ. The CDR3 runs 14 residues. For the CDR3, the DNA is TGCGCCAGCAGCCTCCTGGGGGGACTCTATGGCTACACCTTC. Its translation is CASSLLGGLYGYTF.

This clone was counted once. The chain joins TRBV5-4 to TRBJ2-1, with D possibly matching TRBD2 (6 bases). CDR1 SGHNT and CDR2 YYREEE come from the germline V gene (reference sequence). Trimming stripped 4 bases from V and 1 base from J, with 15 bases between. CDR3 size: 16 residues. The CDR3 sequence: CASSKTQGGSYNEQFF. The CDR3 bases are TGTGCCAGCAGCAAAACCCAGGGAGGATCCTACAATGAGCAGTTCTTC.

The CDR3 protein is CASSLNAQETQYF. The DNA for the CDR3 is TGTGCCAGCAGCTTGAACGCTCAAGAGACCCAGTACTTC. V gene TRBV5-4 combines with J gene TRBJ2-5; D uncertain. V lost 1 base to trimming and J lost 2 bases, with 6 bases between them. Germline V CDR1 and CDR2: SGHNT, YYREEE (reference sequence). The length of the CDR3 is 13 residues.

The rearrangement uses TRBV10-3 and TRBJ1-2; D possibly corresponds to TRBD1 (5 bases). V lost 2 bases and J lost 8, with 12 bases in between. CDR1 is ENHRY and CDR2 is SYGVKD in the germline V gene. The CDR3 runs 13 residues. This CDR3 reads CAISERPGDGYTF. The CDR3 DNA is TGTGCCATCAGTGAGAGGCCGGGGGACGGCTACACCTTC.

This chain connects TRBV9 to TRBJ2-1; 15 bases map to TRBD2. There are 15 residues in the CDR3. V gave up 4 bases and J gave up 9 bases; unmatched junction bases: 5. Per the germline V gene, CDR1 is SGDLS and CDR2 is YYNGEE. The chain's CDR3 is CASSSRTSGRVEQFF. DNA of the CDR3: TGTGCCAGCAGCTCTCGGACTAGCGGGAGGGTTGAGCAGTTCTTC. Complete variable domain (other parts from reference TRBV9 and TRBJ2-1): DSGVTQTPKHLITATGQRVTLRCSPRSGDLSVYWYQQSLDQGLQFLIQYYNGEERAKGNILERFSAQQFPDLHSELNLSSLELGDSALYFCASSSRTSGRVEQFFGPGTRLTVL.

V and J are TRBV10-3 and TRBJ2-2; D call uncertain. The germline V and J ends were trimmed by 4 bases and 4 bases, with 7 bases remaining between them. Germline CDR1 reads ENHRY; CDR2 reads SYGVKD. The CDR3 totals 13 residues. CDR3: CAISVVGTGELFF. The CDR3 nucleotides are TGTGCCATCAGTGTAGTAGGCACCGGGGAGCTGTTTTTT.

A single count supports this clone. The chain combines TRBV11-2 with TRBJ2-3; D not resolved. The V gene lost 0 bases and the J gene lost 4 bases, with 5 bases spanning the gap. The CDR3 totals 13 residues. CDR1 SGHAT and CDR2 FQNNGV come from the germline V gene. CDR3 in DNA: TGTGCCAGCAGCTTAGATACTCCAGATACGCAGTATTTT. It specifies CASSLDTPDTQYF.

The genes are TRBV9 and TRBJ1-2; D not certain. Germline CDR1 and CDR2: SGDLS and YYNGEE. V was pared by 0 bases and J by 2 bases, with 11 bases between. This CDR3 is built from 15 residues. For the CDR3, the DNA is TGTGCCAGCAGCGTAGATGGGAGCCGGAACTATGGCTACACCTTC. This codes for CASSVDGSRNYGYTF.

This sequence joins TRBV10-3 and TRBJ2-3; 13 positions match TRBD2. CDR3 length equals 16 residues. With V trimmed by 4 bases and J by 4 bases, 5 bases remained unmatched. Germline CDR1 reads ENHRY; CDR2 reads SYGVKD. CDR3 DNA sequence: TGTGCCATCAGTGGGACGGGGACTAGCGGGGCAGATACGCAGTATTTT. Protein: CAISGTGTSGADTQYF.

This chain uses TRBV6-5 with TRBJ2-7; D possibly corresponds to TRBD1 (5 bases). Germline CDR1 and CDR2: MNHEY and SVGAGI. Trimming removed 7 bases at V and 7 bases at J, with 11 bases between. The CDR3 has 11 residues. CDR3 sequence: CASTRQGEQYF. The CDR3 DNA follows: TGTGCCAGCACGCGGCAGGGAGAGCAGTACTTC.

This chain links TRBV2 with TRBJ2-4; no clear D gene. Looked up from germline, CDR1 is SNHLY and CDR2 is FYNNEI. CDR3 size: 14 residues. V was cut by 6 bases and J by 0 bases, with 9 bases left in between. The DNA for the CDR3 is TGTGCCAGCAGGCCCGGAATAGCCAAAAACATTCAGTACTTC. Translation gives CASRPGIAKNIQYF.

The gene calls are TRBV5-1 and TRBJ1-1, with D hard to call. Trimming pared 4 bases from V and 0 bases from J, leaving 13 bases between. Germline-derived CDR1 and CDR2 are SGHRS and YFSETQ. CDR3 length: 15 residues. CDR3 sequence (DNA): TGCGCCAGCAGCATATTACAGTCGATGAACACTGAAGCTTTCTTT. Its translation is CASSILQSMNTEAFF.

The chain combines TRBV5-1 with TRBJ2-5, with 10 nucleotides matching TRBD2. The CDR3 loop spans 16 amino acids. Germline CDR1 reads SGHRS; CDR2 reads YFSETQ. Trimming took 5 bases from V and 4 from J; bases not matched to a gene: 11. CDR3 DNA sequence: TGCGCCAGCAGACCAACTCCTAGCGGGAGTTCAGAGACCCAGTACTTC. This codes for CASRPTPSGSSETQYF.